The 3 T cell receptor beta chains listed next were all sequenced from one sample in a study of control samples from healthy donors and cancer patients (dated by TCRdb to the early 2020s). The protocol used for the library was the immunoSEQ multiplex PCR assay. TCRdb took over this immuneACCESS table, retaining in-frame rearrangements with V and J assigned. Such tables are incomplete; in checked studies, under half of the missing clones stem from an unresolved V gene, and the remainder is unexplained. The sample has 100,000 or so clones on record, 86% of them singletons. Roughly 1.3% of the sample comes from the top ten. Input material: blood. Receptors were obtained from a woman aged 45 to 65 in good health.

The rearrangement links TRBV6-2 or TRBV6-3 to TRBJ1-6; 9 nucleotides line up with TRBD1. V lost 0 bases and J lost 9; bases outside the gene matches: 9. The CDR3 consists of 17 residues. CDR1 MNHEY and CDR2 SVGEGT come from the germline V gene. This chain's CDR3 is CASSYSTTDRGTSPLHF. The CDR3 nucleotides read TGTGCCAGCAGTTACTCTACAACGGACAGGGGAACTTCACCCCTCCACTTT.

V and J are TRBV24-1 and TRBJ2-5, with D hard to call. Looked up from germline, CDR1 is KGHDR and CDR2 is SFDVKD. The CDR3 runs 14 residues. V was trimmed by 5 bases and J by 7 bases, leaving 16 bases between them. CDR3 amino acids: CATSAEEPCGTQYF. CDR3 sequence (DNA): TGTGCCACCAGTGCAGAAGAGCCGTGTGGGACCCAGTACTTC.

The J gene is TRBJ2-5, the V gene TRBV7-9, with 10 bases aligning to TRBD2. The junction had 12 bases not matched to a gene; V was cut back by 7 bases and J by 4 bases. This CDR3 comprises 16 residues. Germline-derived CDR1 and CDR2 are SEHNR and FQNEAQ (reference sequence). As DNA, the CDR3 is TGTGCCAGCACCAAAGGGCCTAGCGGGAGAGGAGAGACCCAGTACTTC. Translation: CASTKGPSGRGETQYF.